This T cell receptor (beta chain) comes out of a study of blood T cell repertoires in COVID-19. Study-level background: Collection of acute and convalescent COVID-19 samples took place in the United States, Italy and Spain. T cells, B-cell-depleted T cells, or PBMCs provided the cDNA or gDNA that served as material.

Per the germline V gene, CDR1 is MNHEY and CDR2 is SVGAGI. CDR3 length: 14 amino acids. V gave up 7 bases and J gave up 1 base; unmatched junction bases: 4. Per the study methods: Reference gene primer amplification yielded estimated nucleated cell counts. Produced via immunoSEQ multiplex PCR; TCRdb's table is partial and in-frame only. V and J calls plus clone size are reproduced from that table; the DNA served to infer D and trimming. The sample carries approximately 260,000 clones, 84% recorded once. This receptor was taken from a human donor in a cohort sampled during active COVID-19. The specimen sequenced was peripheral blood. The genes are TRBV6-5 and TRBJ2-1; 7 nucleotides align to TRBD1. Written as DNA, the CDR3 is TGTGCCAGCAAAAGGGACAGATCCTACAATGAGCAGTTCTTC. This codes for CASKRDRSYNEQFF.